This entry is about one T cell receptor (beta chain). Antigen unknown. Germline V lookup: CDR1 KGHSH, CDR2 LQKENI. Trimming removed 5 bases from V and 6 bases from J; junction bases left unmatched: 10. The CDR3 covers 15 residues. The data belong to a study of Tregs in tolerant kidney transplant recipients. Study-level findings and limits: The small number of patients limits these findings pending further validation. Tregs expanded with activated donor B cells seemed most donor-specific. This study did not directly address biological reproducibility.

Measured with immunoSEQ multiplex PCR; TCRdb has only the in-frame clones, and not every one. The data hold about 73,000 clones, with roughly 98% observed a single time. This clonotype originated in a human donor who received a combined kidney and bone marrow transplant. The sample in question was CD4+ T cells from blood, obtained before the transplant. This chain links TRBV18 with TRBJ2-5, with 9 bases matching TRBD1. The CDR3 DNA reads TGTGCCAGCTCAGCTACTACAGGGGGCTCAAAGACCCAGTACTTC. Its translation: CASSATTGGSKTQYF.